This record concerns one T cell receptor (beta chain) sequence. The data derive from a study of PD-1 blockade in classical Hodgkin lymphoma. About the research overall: Treatment was intravenous nivolumab, 3 mg/kg every 2 weeks, until progression.

The CDR3 loop spans 14 amino acids. Between the trimmed V and J ends, which lost 5 bases and 4 bases, there was a span of 11 bases. CDR1 MNHEY and CDR2 SVGAGI come from the germline V gene. Brentuximab vedotin exposure varied, and every patient relapsed after autologous stem cell transplantation. Best responses were complete response, partial response or progressive disease. Method: immunoSEQ multiplex PCR; TCRdb's copy keeps in-frame clones and lacks some. The sample lists about 43,000 clones; approximately 79% were seen once. The sequencing used peripheral blood mononuclear cells (PBMCs), collected before the second cycle of nivolumab. V is TRBV6-5 and J is TRBJ1-4; D possibly corresponds to TRBD1 (6 bases). This TCR was sampled from a human donor with classical Hodgkin lymphoma. The DNA of the CDR3 is TGTGCCAGCAGTCTGGACAGATATAATGAAAAACTGTTTTTT. Protein sequence: CASSLDRYNEKLFF.